The 12 T cell receptor beta chains below come from one sample, sequenced in a study of shared clonotypes between healthy human individuals. Profiled with immunoSEQ multiplex PCR; TCRdb holds only in-frame clones, not every one. The table lists about 2.4 million clones, roughly nine tenths of them singletons. The sample consisted of naive CD4+ T cells sorted from blood. Subset in this sample: CD45RA+ positively selected. These receptors all come from a man between 18 and 35 years old in good health.

This sequence joins TRBV6-5 and TRBJ1-6; TRBD1 aligns across 8 bases. V gave up 6 bases and J gave up 9 bases; unmatched junction bases: 7. The CDR3 length is 14 residues. Germline loops: CDR1 MNHEY, CDR2 SVGAGI. The CDR3 DNA reads TGTGCCAGCAGGCTAGGACAGGGAACTTCACCCCTCCACTTT. It codes for CASRLGQGTSPLHF.

The V gene is TRBV6-5, the J gene TRBJ2-7; 7 positions agree with TRBD2. The junction had 6 bases not matched to a gene; V was cut back by 9 bases and J by 7 bases. In germline, CDR1 is MNHEY, CDR2 SVGAGI. CDR3 length: 11 residues. CDR3 sequence (DNA): TGTGCCAGTGGGGGGAGGGGAGAGCAGTACTTC. This translates into CASGGRGEQYF.

The chain combines TRBV5-5 with TRBJ1-2, with D possibly matching TRBD1 (5 bases). Trimming took 0 bases from V and 7 from J, leaving 13 bases between them. This CDR3 spans 14 amino acids. CDR1 and CDR2 from the germline V gene are SGHKS and YYEKEE (reference sequence). CDR3 sequence: CASSLAGQGVGYTF. Written as DNA, the CDR3 is TGTGCCAGCAGCTTGGCCGGGCAGGGAGTTGGCTACACCTTC.

The chain carries TRBV7-9 and TRBJ2-5; a possible D gene is TRBD2 (5 bases). From germline, CDR1 is SEHNR and CDR2 FQNEAQ (reference sequence). The CDR3 runs to 12 residues. Trimming left V 5 bases short and J 7 bases short, with 11 bases between. For the CDR3, the DNA is TGTGCCAGCAGCCTCTCCGGGGTGACCCAGTACTTC. As protein: CASSLSGVTQYF.

The rearrangement joins TRBV5-4 to TRBJ2-1, with a possible D match to TRBD2 (7 bases). The CDR3 runs to 15 residues. V was clipped by 4 bases and J by 5 bases, with 16 bases between them. Germline V CDR1 and CDR2: SGHNT, YYREEE (reference sequence). CDR3 residues: CASSTGGGGNNEQFF. The CDR3 DNA is TGTGCCAGCAGCACCGGAGGGGGGGGAAACAATGAGCAGTTCTTC.

For this clone: At the DNA level, this CDR3 is encoded by other sequences in the same sample as well. The chain links TRBV5-1 to TRBJ2-3; D is ambiguous. Trimming took off 0 bases at V and 1 base at J, with 6 bases between the two ends. Germline lookup yields CDR1 SGHRS and CDR2 YFSETQ. This CDR3 region has 14 residues. CDR3 residues: CASSLAAGTDTQYF. The CDR3 nucleotides read TGCGCCAGCAGCTTGGCGGCCGGCACAGATACGCAGTATTTT.

The chain combines TRBV6-5 with TRBJ2-7; 10 bases align to TRBD2. In germline, CDR1 is MNHEY, CDR2 SVGAGI. With V trimmed by 5 bases and J by 5 bases, 3 bases remained unmatched. The CDR3 length is 13 residues. CDR3 coding DNA: TGTGCCAGCAGTCTAGCGGGAGTTCACGAGCAGTACTTC. This translates into CASSLAGVHEQYF.

V is TRBV7-8 and J is TRBJ1-6, with D perhaps TRBD1 (6 bases). Between the trimmed V and J ends, which lost 4 bases and 2 bases, there was a span of 15 bases. Germline V gives CDR1 SGHVS, CDR2 FQNEAQ. The CDR3 covers 17 residues. The CDR3 loop reads CASSSYGRGTYNSPLHF. Here the CDR3 DNA reads TGTGCCAGCAGCTCCTATGGCAGGGGCACCTATAATTCACCCCTCCACTTT. The full variable domain, with the rest looked up from reference TRBV7-8 and TRBJ1-6, is GAGVSQSPRYKVAKRGQDVALRCDPISGHVSLFWYQQALGQGPEFLTYFQNEAQLDKSGLPSDRFFAERPEGSVSTLKIQRTQQEDSAVYLCASSSYGRGTYNSPLHFGNGTRLTVT.

This chain connects TRBV5-1 to TRBJ1-4; TRBD1 agrees at 7 bases. The CDR3 has 17 amino acids. The germline V gene has CDR1 SGHRS and CDR2 YFSETQ. CDR3: CGTRGTDLRLANEKLFF. CDR3 nucleotide sequence: TGCGGGACACGGGGGACAGACCTTCGGCTTGCTAATGAAAAACTGTTTTTT.

The chain carries TRBV5-1 and TRBJ2-7; 8 nucleotides match TRBD2. The length of the CDR3 is 15 residues. Germline V gene data show CDR1 as SGHRS and CDR2 as YFSETQ. Germline trimming cut 3 bases from V and 1 base from J; bases unmatched to any gene: 6. CDR3 protein: CASSYLAGQSYEQYF. CDR3 nucleotide sequence: TGCGCCAGCAGCTACTTAGCGGGGCAATCCTACGAGCAGTACTTC.

The chain employs TRBV6-1 and TRBJ2-7; possible D gene TRBD1, 6 bases. CDR1 and CDR2 (germline): MNHNS, SASEGT. CDR3 length equals 14 residues. Trimming left V 7 bases short and J 0 bases short, with 13 bases between. The CDR3 nucleotides are TGTGCCAGCAACGGACAGATGAGCTCCTACGAGCAGTACTTC. Its protein is CASNGQMSSYEQYF.

The chain joins TRBV9 to TRBJ1-1; 9 bases map to TRBD1. This CDR3 is 13 amino acids long. V was clipped by 5 bases and J by 3 bases; unmatched bases: 2. Germline CDR1 reads SGDLS; CDR2 reads YYNGEE. The CDR3 coding sequence is TGTGCCAGCAGTCGGACAGGGGACACTGAAGCTTTCTTT. Protein: CASSRTGDTEAFF.